This is a list of T cell receptor beta chains from one sample in a study of T-cell reconstitution after alpha-beta-depleted transplantation in children. One entry per CDR3 protein, called by TCRdb with MiXCR from the PCR reads. Of about a million distinct CDR3 sequences listed, around 30% are singletons. Material: PBMCs, mostly from graft donor cells, obtained 360 days after TCRalphabeta/CD19-depleted stem cell transplant. These receptor sequences come from a boy under two years old who had a stem cell transplant for SCID, so the T cells may come from the graft donor. Each CDR3 is given with its conserved first and last residue. D genes are given only for firm matches. The listing skips clone size in some rows; elsewhere it reads once, few, many or a size class.

v_gene: TRBV4-2; abundance: .; d_gene: TRBD1; j_gene: TRBJ1-2; len: 16; CDR3nt: TGTGCCAGCAGCCATCCCCGAGGGGGCGCGGACTATGGCTACACCTTC; CDR3aa: CASSHPRGGADYGYTF
v_gene: TRBV20-1; abundance: .; d_gene: TRBD1; j_gene: TRBJ1-6; len: 14; CDR3nt: TGCAGTGCTCTCCGACAGGGAGATAATTCACCCCTCCACTTT; CDR3aa: CSALRQGDNSPLHF
v_gene: TRBV3-1; abundance: .; d_gene: TRBD2; j_gene: TRBJ2-3; len: 17; CDR3nt: TGTGCCAGCAGCCAAGATTGGCTAGCGGGGCGCACAGATACGCAGTATTTT; CDR3aa: CASSQDWLAGRTDTQYF
v_gene: TRBV12-3/TRBV12-4; abundance: .; d_gene: .; j_gene: TRBJ1-3; len: 15; CDR3nt: TGTGCCAGCAGCCCGGAAGCCACCTCTGGAAACACCATATATTTT; CDR3aa: CASSPEATSGNTIYF
v_gene: TRBV6-5; abundance: .; d_gene: .; j_gene: TRBJ2-3; len: 16; CDR3nt: TGTGCCAGCAGTTACTACGACTTAGGACGTACAGATACGCAGTATTTT; CDR3aa: CASSYYDLGRTDTQYF
v_gene: TRBV4-1; abundance: .; d_gene: .; j_gene: TRBJ2-1; len: 16; CDR3nt: TGCGCCAGCAGCCGTTTCCGGGACCCCTTAAACCATGAGCAGTTCTTC; CDR3aa: CASSRFRDPLNHEQFF
v_gene: TRBV5-1; abundance: .; d_gene: TRBD2; j_gene: TRBJ2-3; len: 16; CDR3nt: TGCGCCAGCAGCTTGGTAGCGGGGGTGAACACAGATACGCAGTATTTT; CDR3aa: CASSLVAGVNTDTQYF
v_gene: TRBV6-1; abundance: few; d_gene: .; j_gene: TRBJ1-3; len: 15; CDR3nt: TGTGCCAGCAGTAAAGACAGATCCAGTGGAAACACCATATATTTT; CDR3aa: CASSKDRSSGNTIYF
v_gene: TRBV25-1; abundance: few; d_gene: TRBD1; j_gene: TRBJ1-2; len: 16; CDR3nt: TGTGCCAGCAGTGATCTTGGACAGGGCCACCTTGGAGGCTACACCTTC; CDR3aa: CASSDLGQGHLGGYTF
v_gene: TRBV7-6; abundance: .; d_gene: .; j_gene: TRBJ1-1; len: 14; CDR3nt: TGTGCCAGCAGCCAATCGCAGGAAAACACTGAAGCTTTCTTT; CDR3aa: CASSQSQENTEAFF
v_gene: TRBV7-2; abundance: .; d_gene: .; j_gene: TRBJ2-4; len: 16; CDR3nt: TGTGCCAGCAGCCCTTTACCCAGGGTAGCCAAAAACATTCAGTACTTC; CDR3aa: CASSPLPRVAKNIQYF
v_gene: TRBV29-1; abundance: .; d_gene: .; j_gene: TRBJ2-3; len: 14; CDR3nt: TGCAGCGTCGGGACGGGGGCCAGGACAGATACGCAGTATTTT; CDR3aa: CSVGTGARTDTQYF
v_gene: TRBV20-1; abundance: .; d_gene: .; j_gene: TRBJ2-3; len: 12; CDR3nt: TGCAGTGCCCGAGTTGCGTCAGATACGCAGTATTTT; CDR3aa: CSARVASDTQYF
v_gene: TRBV5-1; abundance: .; d_gene: .; j_gene: TRBJ2-3; len: 16; CDR3nt: TGCGCCAGCAGCTTGGGAGGCAGCTTAAGCACAGATACGCAGTATTTT; CDR3aa: CASSLGGSLSTDTQYF
v_gene: TRBV12-3/TRBV12-4; abundance: many; d_gene: TRBD1; j_gene: TRBJ2-2; len: 15; CDR3nt: TGTGCCAGCAGTCCGGGACAGGGGAGGACCGGGGAGCTGTTTTTT; CDR3aa: CASSPGQGRTGELFF
v_gene: TRBV10-3; abundance: few; d_gene: .; j_gene: TRBJ1-5; len: 12; CDR3nt: TGTGCCATCAGTGAGTCGGGTCAGCCCCAGCATTTT; CDR3aa: CAISESGQPQHF
v_gene: TRBV7-9; abundance: few; d_gene: .; j_gene: TRBJ2-3; len: 12; CDR3nt: TGTGCCAGCAGCCCCCGCGCGCATACGCAGTATTTT; CDR3aa: CASSPRAHTQYF
v_gene: TRBV4-2; abundance: .; d_gene: .; j_gene: TRBJ2-5; len: 16; CDR3nt: TGTGCCAGCAGCCAAGATTTTGGGGCGTACCAAGAGACCCAGTACTTC; CDR3aa: CASSQDFGAYQETQYF
v_gene: TRBV20-1; abundance: few; d_gene: .; j_gene: TRBJ2-5; len: 13; CDR3nt: TGCAGTGCCCTAACCTCGGCCCAAGAGACCCAGTACTTC; CDR3aa: CSALTSAQETQYF
v_gene: TRBV18; abundance: .; d_gene: .; j_gene: TRBJ1-1; len: 17; CDR3nt: TGTGCCAGCTCACCATTATCTCTAGGGGGATTGAACACTGAAGCTTTCTTT; CDR3aa: CASSPLSLGGLNTEAFF
v_gene: TRBV24-1; abundance: few; d_gene: .; j_gene: TRBJ1-1; len: 19; CDR3nt: TGTGCCACCAGTGACTTCAGACCTGAAGTCCCCGATCCGAACACTGAAGCTTTCTTT; CDR3aa: CATSDFRPEVPDPNTEAFF
v_gene: TRBV6-6; abundance: .; d_gene: .; j_gene: TRBJ2-1; len: 12; CDR3nt: TGTGCCAGCAGTTACAGGAGGGATGAGCAGTTCTTC; CDR3aa: CASSYRRDEQFF
v_gene: TRBV12-3/TRBV12-4; abundance: few; d_gene: TRBD1; j_gene: TRBJ1-1; len: 16; CDR3nt: TGTGCCAGCAGTTTAGGGCAGGGGGCTTTTAGCACTGAAGCTTTCTTT; CDR3aa: CASSLGQGAFSTEAFF
v_gene: TRBV5-1; abundance: many; d_gene: .; j_gene: TRBJ1-5; len: 14; CDR3nt: TGTGCCAGCAGTTTGGGGGGTAGCAATCAGCCCCAGCATTTT; CDR3aa: CASSLGGSNQPQHF
v_gene: TRBV18; abundance: .; d_gene: .; j_gene: TRBJ2-2; len: 16; CDR3nt: TGTGCCAGCTCACCACTTGTCAGATTGAACACCGGGGAGCTGTTTTTT; CDR3aa: CASSPLVRLNTGELFF
v_gene: TRBV18; abundance: .; d_gene: .; j_gene: TRBJ2-7; len: 15; CDR3nt: TGTGCCAGCTCACCACTCGGGACACATCCAGGGGAGCAGTACTTC; CDR3aa: CASSPLGTHPGEQYF
v_gene: TRBV19; abundance: few; d_gene: TRBD2; j_gene: TRBJ2-1; len: 16; CDR3nt: TGTGCCAGTAGTATCGGACTAGCGGCCCCCTACAATGAGCAGTTCTTC; CDR3aa: CASSIGLAAPYNEQFF
v_gene: TRBV15; abundance: .; d_gene: TRBD2; j_gene: TRBJ2-5; len: 15; CDR3nt: TGTGCCACCAGCACCTCACGGACTAGACAAGAGACCCAGTACTTC; CDR3aa: CATSTSRTRQETQYF
v_gene: TRBV2; abundance: many; d_gene: .; j_gene: TRBJ1-1; len: 14; CDR3nt: TGTGCCAGCGGCCGTGGGGCGATGAACACTGAAGCTTTCTTT; CDR3aa: CASGRGAMNTEAFF
v_gene: TRBV12-3/TRBV12-4; abundance: once; d_gene: .; j_gene: TRBJ2-5; len: 17; CDR3nt: TGTGCCAGCAGTTTAGCGCTAAGAGGGGGGTTACTAGAGACCCAGTACTTC; CDR3aa: CASSLALRGGLLETQYF
v_gene: TRBV7-6; abundance: few; d_gene: .; j_gene: TRBJ2-1; len: 13; CDR3nt: TGTGCCAGCAGCCCTCTTATGGGCAATGAGCAGTTCTTC; CDR3aa: CASSPLMGNEQFF
v_gene: TRBV20-1; abundance: .; d_gene: TRBD2; j_gene: TRBJ2-5; len: 15; CDR3nt: TGCAGTGCTTTGACTAGCGGGGGGGCCCGGGAGACCCAGTACTTC; CDR3aa: CSALTSGGARETQYF
v_gene: TRBV4-2; abundance: .; d_gene: .; j_gene: TRBJ2-1; len: 17; CDR3nt: TGTGCCAGCAGCCAACGGGAGAGGAGCGGCAGGAACAATGAGCAGTTCTTC; CDR3aa: CASSQRERSGRNNEQFF
v_gene: TRBV20-1; abundance: .; d_gene: .; j_gene: TRBJ2-1; len: 12; CDR3nt: TGCAGTGCTAGATACCCCGGCAATGAGCAGTTCTTC; CDR3aa: CSARYPGNEQFF
v_gene: TRBV7-9; abundance: few; d_gene: .; j_gene: TRBJ2-5; len: 15; CDR3nt: TGTGCCAGCAGCTTAGCGCAAGCCTCTCAAGAGACCCAGTACTTC; CDR3aa: CASSLAQASQETQYF
v_gene: TRBV20-1; abundance: .; d_gene: .; j_gene: TRBJ2-5; len: 13; CDR3nt: TGCAGTGCTAGAGATCCGATTAGGGAGACCCAGTACTTC; CDR3aa: CSARDPIRETQYF
v_gene: TRBV18; abundance: .; d_gene: .; j_gene: TRBJ2-3; len: 18; CDR3nt: TGTGCCAGCTCACCACTATCCAGGGTAGCCCAAAACACAGATACGCAGTATTTT; CDR3aa: CASSPLSRVAQNTDTQYF
v_gene: TRBV12-3/TRBV12-4; abundance: few; d_gene: .; j_gene: TRBJ2-2; len: 12; CDR3nt: TGTGCCAGGCCCGGGGACACCGGGGAGCTGTTTTTT; CDR3aa: CARPGDTGELFF
v_gene: TRBV4-2; abundance: .; d_gene: .; j_gene: TRBJ2-6; len: 17; CDR3nt: TGTGCCAGCACCCAAAATTTCCCGAGCTCTGGGGCCAACGTCCTGACTTTC; CDR3aa: CASTQNFPSSGANVLTF
v_gene: TRBV24-1; abundance: .; d_gene: TRBD1; j_gene: TRBJ2-3; len: 17; CDR3nt: TGTGCCACCAGTGATCCCAGACAGGGGGCTCAAACAGATACGCAGTATTTT; CDR3aa: CATSDPRQGAQTDTQYF
v_gene: TRBV27; abundance: .; d_gene: .; j_gene: TRBJ2-1; len: 17; CDR3nt: TGTGCCAGCAGTCCCCGCTGGGGGGCTATACAGGACAATGAGCAGTTCTTC; CDR3aa: CASSPRWGAIQDNEQFF
v_gene: TRBV10-3; abundance: .; d_gene: .; j_gene: TRBJ2-5; len: 15; CDR3nt: TGTGCCATCAGTGAGTCCCCCAATGGGGGGGAGACCCAGTACTTC; CDR3aa: CAISESPNGGETQYF
v_gene: TRBV3-1; abundance: .; d_gene: TRBD2; j_gene: TRBJ2-1; len: 16; CDR3nt: TGTGCCAGCAGCCAAGGTGGAGCGGGGGGGCACAATGAGCAGTTCTTC; CDR3aa: CASSQGGAGGHNEQFF